This T cell receptor (beta chain) originates from a study of T cell responses to AZD1222 COVID-19 vaccine. The method was immunoSEQ multiplex PCR; TCRdb's version includes in-frame clones alone and lacks a portion of them. The sample yields about 110,000 clones, around nine tenths seen once. This CDR3 has 15 amino acids. CDR1 and CDR2 from the germline V gene are LGHDT and YNNKEL (reference sequence). Germline trimming cut 4 bases from V and 0 bases from J; bases unmatched to any gene: 2. The input for sequencing was peripheral blood, taken on day 0 of AZD1222 vaccination. This rearrangement joins TRBV3-1 (or the pseudogene TRBV3-2) to TRBJ2-1; 8 bases map to TRBD2. The sequence derives from an adult in good health. The CDR3 region has the DNA TGTGCCAGCAGCCTAGCGGGGAGCTCCTACAATGAGCAGTTCTTC. This sequence encodes CASSLAGSSYNEQFF.